One sample yielded the 13 T cell receptor beta chains listed below, sequenced in a study of CXCR3-negative and CXCR3-positive naive CD8 T cells. Their specific antigens are unknown. UMI-labeled 5' RACE yielded the TRB cDNA libraries. TCRdb reprocessed the 5' RACE reads and stores each CDR3 protein as one record, lacking DNA. Here the sample table reports around 65,000 distinct CDR3 sequences. Notes on the study in general: Against CXCR3-negative naive cells, CXCR3-positive naive cells showed more hydrophobic TRB CDR3s.

The sample was naive CXCR3+ CD8+ T cells from blood. As to subset: CD45RO-CCR7+CD27+CD95- naive CD8+ T cells expressing CXCR3 (TNR3+). The receptor source for this set is a human donor in good health. Some clones in this sample may be carry-over from other donors' samples.

This chain uses TRBV7-6 with TRBJ2-3. The CDR3 length is 16 residues. Germline V gene lookup returns CDR1 SGHVS and CDR2 FNYEAQ. Here the CDR3 reads CASSLIADSSTDTQYF.

The CDR3 protein is CASSIAGNPSYEQYF. The chain recombines TRBV19 with TRBJ2-7. Germline values: CDR1 LNHDA, CDR2 SQIVND (reference sequence). The CDR3 has 15 amino acids. Together with reference TRBV19 and TRBJ2-7, the CDR3 gives the full variable domain: DGGITQSPKYLFRKEGQNVTLSCEQNLNHDAMYWYRQDPGQGLRLIYYSQIVNDFQKGDIAEGYSVSREKKESFPLTVTSAQKNPTAFYLCASSIAGNPSYEQYFGPGTRLTVT.

The chain couples TRBV9 to TRBJ2-1. This CDR3 region has 11 residues. Germline V lookup: CDR1 SGDLS, CDR2 YYNGEE. CDR3 in amino acids: CASSSENEQFF. Full variable domain (outside the CDR3, taken from reference TRBV9 and TRBJ2-1): DSGVTQTPKHLITATGQRVTLRCSPRSGDLSVYWYQQSLDQGLQFLIQYYNGEERAKGNILERFSAQQFPDLHSELNLSSLELGDSALYFCASSSENEQFFGPGTRLTVL.

The chain is built from TRBV2 and TRBJ2-1; TCRdb's D call of TRBD2 is untestable without DNA. The CDR3 contains 15 residues. Germline CDR1 and CDR2: SNHLY and FYNNEI. CDR3 sequence: CASSESSGSYNEQFF. Full variable domain (missing parts from reference TRBV2 and TRBJ2-1): EPEVTQTPSHQVTQMGQEVILRCVPISNHLYFYWYRQILGQKVEFLVSFYNNEISEKSEIFDDQFSVERPDGSNFTLKIRSTKLEDSAMYFCASSESSGSYNEQFFGPGTRLTVL.

This chain links TRBV7-9 with TRBJ2-3; TCRdb picks TRBD1, but there is no DNA to check that call. In germline, CDR1 is SEHNR, CDR2 FQNEAQ (reference sequence). CDR3 length: 13 residues. This chain's CDR3 is CASSPGDTDTQYF.

This chain uses TRBV7-2 with TRBJ1-4; the TCRdb D gene call, TRBD1, has no DNA to confirm it. The CDR3 has 14 residues. The germline CDR1 and CDR2 sequences are SGHTA and FQGNSA. CDR3 sequence reads: CASSSDRVREKLFF.

The V and J genes are TRBV24-1 and TRBJ2-1. The CDR3 consists of 13 residues. Germline V gene lookup returns CDR1 KGHDR and CDR2 SFDVKD. This chain's CDR3 is CATSDLILDEQFF.

The chain's CDR3 is CSVDVQDKQSYEQYF. The chain is built from TRBV29-1 and TRBJ2-7; TCRdb designates TRBD1, a call that cannot be tested without DNA. Germline CDR1 reads SQVTM; CDR2 reads ANQGSEA. The CDR3 is 15 residues long.

The chain joins TRBV25-1 to TRBJ2-3. The germline gives CDR1 MGHDK, CDR2 SYGVNS. The CDR3 consists of 16 residues. CDR3 loop: CASSELLEEFTDTQYF. Full variable domain (missing parts from reference TRBV25-1 and TRBJ2-3): EADIYQTPRYLVIGTGKKITLECSQTMGHDKMYWYQQDPGMELHLIHYSYGVNSTEKGDLSSESTVSRIRTEHFPLTLESARPSHTSQYLCASSELLEEFTDTQYFGPGTRLTVL.

This rearrangement joins TRBV18 to TRBJ2-1. The CDR3 extends over 15 amino acids. Germline CDR1 is KGHSH and CDR2 is LQKENI. CDR3 sequence: CASSPAETSYNEQFF.

CDR3 protein: CASKGSSYQPQHF. The V call is TRBV19, the J call TRBJ1-5. From germline, CDR1 is LNHDA and CDR2 SQIVND (reference sequence). The CDR3 has 13 residues.

The V gene is TRBV6-5, the J gene TRBJ1-2; the D gene TCRdb calls, TRBD1, cannot be checked with no DNA. The CDR3 runs 15 residues. Germline loops: CDR1 MNHEY, CDR2 SVGAGI. The CDR3 is CASSSNRGRSYGYTF.

The chain employs TRBV7-9 and TRBJ1-3; absent DNA, TCRdb's TRBD1 call cannot be checked. There are 13 residues in the CDR3. Germline CDR1 SEHNR, CDR2 FQNEAQ (reference sequence). CDR3 sequence reads: CASRTAGENTIYF.